This T cell receptor (beta chain) was profiled in a study of T cells in localized non-small cell lung cancer. Regarding the study as a whole: Within adjacent lung there appeared a median around 55 of the top 100 tumor clones. Longer overall survival was linked to higher blood T cell density.

The method was immunoSEQ multiplex PCR; TCRdb's version includes in-frame clones alone and lacks a portion of them. The data show 50,000 to 55,000 clones, 65% to 85% seen once. Trimming left V 4 bases short and J 0 bases short, with 10 bases between. Germline V lookup: CDR1 MNHEY, CDR2 SMNVEV (reference sequence). CDR3 size: 14 residues. On this clone itself: Its antigen is undetermined.

The origin of this receptor is a man aged 40-75 years with stage III lung adenocarcinoma. Specimen: peripheral blood mononuclear cells, collected before any cancer treatment. This rearrangement joins TRBV27 to TRBJ2-7, with D perhaps matching TRBD2 (5 bases). CDR3 amino acids: CASSSEGYSYEQYF. CDR3 DNA: TGTGCCAGCAGTTCTGAGGGTTACTCCTACGAGCAGTACTTC.